A single sample gave rise to the 25 T cell receptor beta chains below, sequenced in a study of blood T cell repertoires in COVID-19. Profiling relied on immunoSEQ multiplex PCR, and the TCRdb table lists in-frame clones only, not all of them. The sample consists of under 350,000 clones, under 90% of them appearing once. Material: PBMCs or T cells enriched from blood (not recorded which). These receptors were obtained from a woman aged 60-70 years who had recovered from COVID-19.

The chain combines TRBV5-8 with TRBJ1-4; 10 positions match TRBD1. CDR3 size: 14 residues. CDR1 and CDR2 (germline): SGHTS, YDEGEE. V lost 2 bases, J lost 6 bases, and 1 base stayed unmatched. CDR3 DNA: TGTGCCAGCAGCTTCGGACAGGGGGATGAAAAACTGTTTTTT. It translates to CASSFGQGDEKLFF.

This clone has a single count. The rearrangement links TRBV7-9 to TRBJ1-2; the match to TRBD1 covers 8 bases. Per germline, CDR1 SEHNR and CDR2 FQNEAQ (reference sequence). After removal of 6 bases from V and 7 bases from J, the junction contained 7 bases not matched to a gene. This CDR3 is built from 13 residues. The CDR3 loop is CASRGGQVSGYTF. The CDR3 DNA reads as TGTGCCAGCAGGGGGGGACAGGTCTCTGGCTACACCTTC.

The gene calls are TRBV28 and TRBJ1-5; 7 positions match TRBD1. Germline V CDR1 and CDR2: MDHEN, SYDVKM. Trimming removed 2 bases from V and 6 bases from J; junction bases left unmatched: 7. CDR3 size: 15 residues. The CDR3 region is CASSLRQGVGQPQHF. CDR3 sequence (DNA): TGTGCCAGCAGTTTAAGACAGGGAGTCGGTCAGCCCCAGCATTTT.

The CDR3 spells CASSYGLQPQHF. CDR3 DNA: TGTGCCAGCAGCTACGGTCTACAGCCCCAGCATTTT. This sequence joins TRBV28 and TRBJ1-5, with unresolved D. The CDR3 covers 12 residues. Deletions cut 6 bases from V and 7 bases from J, with 10 bases between. CDR1 and CDR2 (germline): MDHEN, SYDVKM.

The DNA of the CDR3 is TGTGCCAGCAGTTGGACTAGCGGGAGCTCCTACGAGCAGTACTTC. It codes for CASSWTSGSSYEQYF. The chain uses TRBV28 and TRBJ2-7; 13 bases match TRBD2. CDR3 length equals 15 residues. CDR1 is MDHEN, CDR2 SYDVKM, per germline. Trimming removed 4 bases from V and 0 bases from J; junction bases left unmatched: 0.

The chain carries TRBV4-1 and TRBJ2-2; no firm D call. Germline V gives CDR1 MGHRA, CDR2 YSYEKL. The CDR3 is 18 residues long. V dropped 4 bases and J dropped 0 bases, with 18 bases sitting between them. The CDR3 DNA sequence: TGCGCCAGCAGCCCAGTTCTCCGGGTCCCGCCGAACACCGGGGAGCTGTTTTTT. Translation gives CASSPVLRVPPNTGELFF.

This clone was observed a few times. The V and J genes are TRBV11-3 and TRBJ2-1; D unclear. Trimming removed 5 bases at V and 5 bases at J, with 10 bases between. The germline gives CDR1 SGHNT, CDR2 YENEEA. The CDR3 is made up of 13 amino acids. CDR3 sequence: CASSIQANNEQFF. The CDR3 nucleotides read TGTGCCAGCAGCATCCAGGCTAACAATGAGCAGTTCTTC.

The rearrangement uses TRBV5-1 and TRBJ2-3, with D possibly being TRBD2 (5 bases). Trimming cost V 7 bases and J 0 bases, with 12 bases left between them. The CDR3 covers 14 residues. CDR1 and CDR2 from the germline V gene are SGHRS and YFSETQ. For the CDR3, the DNA is TGCGCCAGCGCTGGACTGGTTAGCACAGATACGCAGTATTTT. Translation: CASAGLVSTDTQYF.

The rearrangement uses TRBV6-5 and TRBJ1-3; a possible D gene is TRBD1 (5 bases). CDR3 length equals 14 residues. V dropped 10 bases and J dropped 8 bases, with 21 bases sitting between them. Per the germline V gene, CDR1 is MNHEY and CDR2 is SVGAGI. Here the CDR3 reads CATQDVGAGDTIYF. In DNA, the CDR3 is TGTGCCACCCAGGACGTCGGTGCGGGGGACACCATATATTTT.

This chain links TRBV19 with TRBJ2-1; D is perhaps TRBD1 (7 bases). Germline CDR1 LNHDA, CDR2 SQIVND (reference sequence). V dropped 1 base and J dropped 1 base, with 11 bases sitting between them. This CDR3 has 16 amino acids. CDR3 loop: CASSIGRGLSYNEQFF. For the CDR3, the DNA is TGTGCCAGTAGTATAGGGAGGGGGCTGTCCTACAATGAGCAGTTCTTC.

The V call is TRBV11-1, the J call TRBJ2-7; D is perhaps TRBD2 (5 bases). Germline V gives CDR1 SGHAT, CDR2 FQDESV (reference sequence). The V and J ends lost 7 bases and 4 bases respectively, with 14 bases between them. The CDR3 extends over 13 amino acids. The CDR3 protein is CASTPGGQYEQYF. In DNA form, the CDR3 reads TGTGCCAGCACCCCGGGCGGGCAATACGAGCAGTACTTC.

The CDR3 DNA reads TGTGCCAGCTCACCACCGAGCGGGGGAGAGACCCAGTACTTC. Protein: CASSPPSGGETQYF. The chain has TRBV18 and TRBJ2-5; TRBD2 agrees at 8 bases. Germline CDR1 KGHSH, CDR2 LQKENI. The CDR3 sequence is 14 residues long. Trimming at V came to 0 bases and at J to 4 bases, leaving 1 base not matched to a gene.

This chain connects TRBV9 to TRBJ1-5, with D possibly TRBD1 on 5 matching bases. Germline values: CDR1 SGDLS, CDR2 YYNGEE. With 0 bases removed from V and 2 bases from J, the gap between germline ends came to 9 bases. This CDR3 comprises 15 residues. The CDR3 reads CASSVGGSGNQPQHF. CDR3 DNA sequence: TGTGCCAGCAGCGTAGGGGGCTCTGGCAATCAGCCCCAGCATTTT.

This chain joins TRBV4-1 and TRBJ1-2; D might be TRBD1 (5 bases). The CDR3 is 16 residues long. The germline V gene has CDR1 MGHRA and CDR2 YSYEKL. Between the trimmed V and J ends, which lost 4 bases and 8 bases, there was a span of 23 bases. The CDR3 nucleotides are TGCGCCAGCAGCCTTGCTACAGTATCCAGGGAAAACGGCTACACCTTC. Its translation: CASSLATVSRENGYTF.

The chain uses TRBV6-1 and TRBJ1-4; a weak D match, TRBD1 (6 bases). This CDR3 contains 17 residues. The germline V gene has CDR1 MNHNS and CDR2 SASEGT. V lost 4 bases to trimming and J lost 0 bases, with 15 bases between them. This chain's CDR3 is CASSGGPGLATNEKLFF. The CDR3 nucleotides are TGTGCCAGCAGTGGGGGGCCCGGTCTTGCAACTAATGAAAAACTGTTTTTT.

V and J are TRBV12-5 and TRBJ1-5; no clear D. Per germline, CDR1 LGHNT and CDR2 FRNRAP. The CDR3 runs to 15 residues. The V end lost 3 bases, the J end lost 0 bases, and 9 bases lay between the germline ends. In DNA, the CDR3 is TGTGCTAGTGGTTTTGATCGGGATAGCAATCAGCCCCAGCATTTT. Protein product: CASGFDRDSNQPQHF.

This clone was seen only once. The chain is built from TRBV6-5 and TRBJ1-6, with 9 nucleotides matching TRBD1. The germline CDR1 and CDR2 sequences are MNHEY and SVGAGI. V lost 8 bases to trimming and J lost 7 bases; unmatched junction nucleotides: 9. The CDR3 sequence is 15 residues long. The CDR3 nucleotides read TGTGCCAGCCTTCGATCGGGACAGGGAAATTCACCCCTCCACTTT. The encoded protein is CASLRSGQGNSPLHF.

V gene TRBV11-3 combines with J gene TRBJ1-1; D perhaps matches TRBD1 (6 bases). The length of the CDR3 is 12 residues. Germline CDR1 SGHNT, CDR2 YENEEA. Trimming stripped 8 bases from V and 4 bases from J, with 11 bases between. CDR3 sequence (DNA): TGTGCCAGCTCCAGGGGACCCACTGAAGCTTTCTTT. This gives the protein CASSRGPTEAFF. Together with reference TRBV11-3 and TRBJ1-1, the CDR3 gives the full variable domain: EAGVVQSPRYKIIEKKQPVAFWCNPISGHNTLYWYLQNLGQGPELLIRYENEEAVDDSQLPKDRFSAERLKGVDSTLKIQPAELGDSAVYLCASSRGPTEAFFGQGTRLTVV.

This clone showed up just a few times. The chain joins TRBV7-9 to TRBJ2-5; tentative D call: TRBD1 (6 bases). This CDR3 contains 13 residues. Looked up from germline, CDR1 is SEHNR and CDR2 is FQNEAQ (reference sequence). V gave up 5 bases and J gave up 5 bases, with 12 bases separating them. The chain's CDR3 is CASSTGIGETQYF. DNA for the CDR3: TGTGCCAGCAGCACAGGGATCGGGGAGACCCAGTACTTC.

This clone has only a few counts. The V call is TRBV4-1, the J call TRBJ2-5, with 15 bases fitting TRBD2. V gave up 5 bases and J gave up 4 bases; unmatched junction bases: 11. The CDR3 has 18 residues. Germline CDR1 and CDR2: MGHRA and YSYEKL. CDR3 DNA: TGCGCCAGCAGCTACAGGACTAGCGGGAGGGCCGGAGGAGAGACCCAGTACTTC. Its protein product is CASSYRTSGRAGGETQYF.

The gene calls are TRBV15 and TRBJ2-1; TRBD1 matches 8 bases. V lost 5 bases to trimming and J lost 2 bases; unmatched junction nucleotides: 11. The germline gives CDR1 LNHNV, CDR2 YYDKDF (reference sequence). CDR3 size: 17 residues. Here the CDR3 reads CATSRTGDRFTYNEQFF. CDR3 DNA: TGTGCCACCAGCCGAACCGGGGACAGGTTTACCTACAATGAGCAGTTCTTC.

The chain recombines TRBV28 with TRBJ2-3; 9 nucleotides match TRBD1. Germline values: CDR1 MDHEN, CDR2 SYDVKM. The CDR3 sequence is 15 residues long. The V gene end was trimmed by 7 bases and the J gene end by 2 bases; junction bases not matched to a gene: 7. CDR3 coding DNA: TGTGCCAGCACTTCACAGGGGGCGGTCACAGATACGCAGTATTTT. Translation gives CASTSQGAVTDTQYF.

The V gene is TRBV25-1, the J gene TRBJ1-6, with 9 positions matching TRBD1. This CDR3 has 13 residues. The V segment lost 8 bases and the J segment 7 bases; nucleotides outside the gene matches: 3. CDR1 and CDR2 (germline): MGHDK, SYGVNS. DNA for the CDR3: TGTGCCAGCTCGGGACAGGGAAATTCACCCCTCCACTTT. It encodes CASSGQGNSPLHF.

This clone was detected once. This chain connects TRBV4-2 to TRBJ2-3, with D perhaps matching TRBD2 (6 bases). Per the germline V gene, CDR1 is LGHNA and CDR2 is YNFKEQ. V was clipped by 3 bases and J by 0 bases, with 7 bases between them. This CDR3 contains 14 residues. CDR3 loop: CASSQLASTDTQYF. The DNA of the CDR3 is TGTGCCAGCAGCCAGCTAGCGAGCACAGATACGCAGTATTTT.

This clone showed up just once. V gene TRBV29-1 combines with J gene TRBJ2-7, with 9 nucleotides matching TRBD2. The CDR3 runs to 13 residues. J lost 4 bases, V lost 3 bases, and 4 bases had no gene match. The germline V gene encodes CDR1 SQVTM and CDR2 ANQGSEA. The CDR3 DNA follows: TGCAGCGTTGAGTCAGCGGGGGGTTACGAGCAGTACTTC. This gives the protein CSVESAGGYEQYF.